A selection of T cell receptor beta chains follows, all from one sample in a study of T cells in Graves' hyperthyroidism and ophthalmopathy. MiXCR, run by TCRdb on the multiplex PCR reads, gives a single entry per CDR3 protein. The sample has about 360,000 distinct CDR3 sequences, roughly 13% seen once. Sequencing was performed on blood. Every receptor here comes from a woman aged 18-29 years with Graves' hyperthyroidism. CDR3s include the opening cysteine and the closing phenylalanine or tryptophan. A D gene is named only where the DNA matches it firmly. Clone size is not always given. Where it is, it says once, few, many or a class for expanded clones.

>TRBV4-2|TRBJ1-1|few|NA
TGTGCCAGCAGCCAAGACGGGGTTGAAGCTTTCTTT
CASSQDGVEAFF
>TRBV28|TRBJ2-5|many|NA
TGTGCCAGCAGTCCCCGGGGACGGCCGTACCAAGAGACCCAGTACTTC
CASSPRGRPYQETQYF
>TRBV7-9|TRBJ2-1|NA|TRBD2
TGTGCCAGCAGCTTGGGGCCGACTAGCGGGAAGAGTTCTTACAATGAGCAGTTCTTC
CASSLGPTSGKSSYNEQFF
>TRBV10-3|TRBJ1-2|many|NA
TGTGCCATCAGGGGGTCTGCTGGTGACTATGGCTACACCTTC
CAIRGSAGDYGYTF
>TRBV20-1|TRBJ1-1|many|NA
TGCAGTGCTATTTACAGGGTCGTTAACCCTGAAGCTTTCTTT
CSAIYRVVNPEAFF
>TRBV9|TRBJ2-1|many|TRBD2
TGTGCCAGCAGCGTTGAGGCGGGAGGGTCCTACAATGAGCAGTTCTTC
CASSVEAGGSYNEQFF
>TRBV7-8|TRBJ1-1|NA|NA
TGTGCCAGCAGCTTATGGGAGGGTGTTGGGACTGAAGCTTTCTTT
CASSLWEGVGTEAFF
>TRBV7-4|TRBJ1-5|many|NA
TGTGCCAGTGGGGGACACAGAAGAAATAGCAATCAGCCCCAGCATTTT
CASGGHRRNSNQPQHF
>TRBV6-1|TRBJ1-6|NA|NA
TGTGCCAGCACCTCCCGAGCGGACGGCAATTCACCCCTCCACTTT
CASTSRADGNSPLHF
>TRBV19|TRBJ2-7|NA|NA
TGTGCCACCCGAAGGGGGGCCTCCTACGAGCAGTACTTC
CATRRGASYEQYF
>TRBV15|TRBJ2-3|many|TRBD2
TGTGCCACCAGCAGACCCTATCTAGAGCGGGAGGGCACAGATACGCAGTATTTT
CATSRPYLEREGTDTQYF
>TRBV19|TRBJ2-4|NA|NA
TGTGCCAGTAGTATAGGGCCTCTACAGACCAAAAACATTCAGTACTTC
CASSIGPLQTKNIQYF
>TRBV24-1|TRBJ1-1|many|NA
TGTGCCACCGGGTCCCGGGACACTGAAGCTTTCTTT
CATGSRDTEAFF
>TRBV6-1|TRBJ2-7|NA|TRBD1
TGTGCCAGCAGTGAAGGGGGACAGGTGGACTCCTACGAGCAGTACTTC
CASSEGGQVDSYEQYF
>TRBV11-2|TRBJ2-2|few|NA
TGTGCCAGCAGCTTAAGTAGAGATTCGCGGGGGCCGACCGGGGAGCTGTTTTTT
CASSLSRDSRGPTGELFF
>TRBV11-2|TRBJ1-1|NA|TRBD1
TGTGCCAGCAGCTTAGTCCCAGGGGGCACTGAAGCTTTCTTT
CASSLVPGGTEAFF
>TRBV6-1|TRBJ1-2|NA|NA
TGTGCCAGCGGTGAAGAGGAGGTGTACAGCTATGGCTACACCTTC
CASGEEEVYSYGYTF
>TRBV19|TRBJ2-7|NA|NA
TGTGCCAGTAGAGGACCGGCAACCCTCGAGCAGTACTTC
CASRGPATLEQYF
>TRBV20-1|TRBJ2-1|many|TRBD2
TGCAGTGCTAGACCTAGCGGGAACGTTAGAAATGAGCAGTTCTTC
CSARPSGNVRNEQFF
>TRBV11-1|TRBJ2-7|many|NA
TGTGCCAGCAGCTTAAATGCCATGAGCTCCTACGAGCAGTACTTC
CASSLNAMSSYEQYF
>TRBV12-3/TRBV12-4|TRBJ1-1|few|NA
TGTGCCAGCTACCGGGGTGAAGCTTTCTTT
CASYRGEAFF
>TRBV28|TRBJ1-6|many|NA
TGTGCCAGCAGTTTATCGAGGCATAATTCACCCCTCCACTTT
CASSLSRHNSPLHF
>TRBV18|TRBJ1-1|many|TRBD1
TGTGCCAGCTCACGAGGATCGGACAGGGGGAACACTGAAGCTTTCTTT
CASSRGSDRGNTEAFF
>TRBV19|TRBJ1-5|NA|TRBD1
TGTGCCCCCAATGGGGACAGGGACCAGCCCCAGCATTTT
CAPNGDRDQPQHF
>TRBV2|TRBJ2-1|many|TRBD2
TGTGCCAGCAGTGATCGGGAGGGTACGTTTTTAAGTGAGCAGTTCTTC
CASSDREGTFLSEQFF
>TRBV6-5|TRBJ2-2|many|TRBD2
TGTGCCAGCAGTTACGGGCGGGGGGGCCTAAACACCGGGGAGCTGTTTTTT
CASSYGRGGLNTGELFF
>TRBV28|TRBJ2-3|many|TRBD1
TGTGCCAGCAGTTCGCTGACAGGGCCAGATACGCAGTATTTT
CASSSLTGPDTQYF
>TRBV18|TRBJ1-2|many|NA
TGTGCCAGCTCACTGGACAGTTACCGTATTAACTATGGCTACACCTTC
CASSLDSYRINYGYTF
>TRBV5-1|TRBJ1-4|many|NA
TGCGCCAGCAGCTTGGGGCAGGGGTCGAGAGAAAAACTGTTTTTT
CASSLGQGSREKLFF
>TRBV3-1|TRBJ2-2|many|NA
TGTGCCAGCAGCCAATACCTCGCGAACACCGGGGAGCTGTTTTTT
CASSQYLANTGELFF
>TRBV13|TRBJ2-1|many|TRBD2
TGTGCCAGCAGCTTAGAGAGGAGCGGGGTTAATGAGCAGTTCTTC
CASSLERSGVNEQFF
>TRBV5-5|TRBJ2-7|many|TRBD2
TGTGCCAGCAGCTCCCTGACTAGCGACCTATCCTACGAGCAGTACTTC
CASSSLTSDLSYEQYF
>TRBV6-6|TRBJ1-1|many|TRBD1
TGTGCCAGCAGTTACAGACAGGGTTACACTGAAGCTTTCTTT
CASSYRQGYTEAFF
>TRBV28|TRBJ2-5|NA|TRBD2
TGTGCCAGCAGTTTCAATTCGGCTAGCGGGAGGTGGGAGACCCAGTACTTC
CASSFNSASGRWETQYF
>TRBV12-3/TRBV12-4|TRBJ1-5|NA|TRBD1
TGTGCCAGCAGTAACTCCGGGACAGGGAATCAGCCCCAGCATTTT
CASSNSGTGNQPQHF
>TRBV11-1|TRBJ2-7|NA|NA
TGTGCCAGCAGCACCAGGACTACTGACGTCTACGGGCAGTACTTC
CASSTRTTDVYGQYF
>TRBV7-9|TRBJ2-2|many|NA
TGTGCCAGCAGCTTTTGGAGGGGCCTGAACACCGGGGAGCTGTTTTTT
CASSFWRGLNTGELFF
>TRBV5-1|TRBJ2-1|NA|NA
TGCGCCAGCAGCTCGAGAGGGTCCACCACTACAAATGAGCAGTTCTTC
CASSSRGSTTTNEQFF
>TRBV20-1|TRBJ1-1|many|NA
TGCAGTGCAACCGGAAGACCTTTCTTT
CSATGRPFF
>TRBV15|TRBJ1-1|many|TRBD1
TGTGCCACCCTACAGGGGGAGAGCACTGAAGCTTTCTTT
CATLQGESTEAFF
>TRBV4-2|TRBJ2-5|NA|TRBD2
TGTGCCAGCAGCCAAGATACCGTACTAGCGAAGACCCAGTACTTC
CASSQDTVLAKTQYF
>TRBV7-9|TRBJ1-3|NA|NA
TGTGCCAGCAGTACCCGGGCCCCGGCTGGAAACACCATATATTTT
CASSTRAPAGNTIYF
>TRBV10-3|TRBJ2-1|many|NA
TGTGCCATCAGTGAGTCGCCGCTCTGGGGGACGCTAAACAATGAGCAGTTCTTC
CAISESPLWGTLNNEQFF
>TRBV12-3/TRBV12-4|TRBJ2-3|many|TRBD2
TGTGCCAGCAGTCCCCGCGGGGGGAAGGGCACAGATACGCAGTATTTT
CASSPRGGKGTDTQYF
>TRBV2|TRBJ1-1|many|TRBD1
TGTGCCAGCAGTGGGACAGGGGGCACTGAAGCTTTCTTT
CASSGTGGTEAFF
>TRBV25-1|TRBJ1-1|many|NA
TGTGCCAGCAGTCACACAGTGGGAACTGAAGCTTTCTTT
CASSHTVGTEAFF
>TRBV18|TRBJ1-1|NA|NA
TGTGCCAGCTCACCAATGAGTGGCGCCGGGAACACTGAAGCTTTCTTT
CASSPMSGAGNTEAFF
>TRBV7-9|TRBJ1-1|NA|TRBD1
TGTGCCAGCAGTGGACAGGGTTTTGTTAATCGGACTGAAGCTTTCTTT
CASSGQGFVNRTEAFF
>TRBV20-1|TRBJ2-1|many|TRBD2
TGCAGTGCTCTTGGACTAGCGGGAGGGACAGGGGCCTACAATGAGCAGTTCTTC
CSALGLAGGTGAYNEQFF
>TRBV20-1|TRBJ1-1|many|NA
TGCAGTGCTCCCCTGGGAGAAGCTTTCTTT
CSAPLGEAFF
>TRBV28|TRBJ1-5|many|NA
TGTGCCAGCAGTTTCGATCGGACAGTGATCCACAATCAGCCCCAGCATTTT
CASSFDRTVIHNQPQHF